This T cell receptor (beta chain) was retrieved from a study of cytomegalovirus exposure and HLA in healthy donors. Study-level points and caveats: Most TCR beta V segments were productive about 90% or about 30% of the time in an earlier analysis. Available immune exposure information covered CMV serostatus only. Analysis performed later showed TCR beta chains linked to HLA being more clonally expanded than equally common others.

13 Jbeta primers and 60 Vbeta primers were used for the PCR. Sequenced by immunoSEQ multiplex PCR; TCRdb stores in-frame clones only, minus some. The repertoire holds about 120,000 clones, with around 81% as singletons. Samples came from healthy bone marrow donors. Trimming stripped 1 base from V and 0 bases from J, with 9 bases between. The CDR3 spans 15 residues. Looked up from germline, CDR1 is SGHTA and CDR2 is FQGNSA. For this clone: Its antigen is unidentified.

The clonotype originates from a female donor in good health and CMV-seronegative. The rearrangement joins TRBV7-2 to TRBJ1-1; D unresolved. The specimen was PBMCs. This CDR3 reads CASSLDGFVNTEAFF. The CDR3 coding sequence is TGTGCCAGCAGCTTAGACGGGTTCGTGAACACTGAAGCTTTCTTT.